The clone carrying this TCR beta chain was found a few times. The antigen remains unidentified. The entry originates in a study of cytomegalovirus exposure and HLA in healthy donors. The CDR3 runs 18 residues. V lost 6 bases to trimming and J lost 2 bases; unmatched junction nucleotides: 13. The V gene's germline CDR1 is KGHSH and CDR2 LQKENI. Findings of the study overall: Segments of the TCR beta V type were, in most cases, productive about 90% or about 30% of the time in an earlier analysis.

The PCR had 60 Vbeta and 13 Jbeta primers. Using immunoSEQ multiplex PCR, the repertoire was profiled, and TCRdb retains in-frame clones only, with some absent. Of approximately 150,000 clones in the sample, 80% were seen once. The gene calls are TRBV18 and TRBJ2-1; 10 bases map to TRBD2. The clonotype was recovered from a man aged 40-55 years in good health and CMV-seronegative. The specimen was PBMCs. CDR3 in amino acids: CASSRSPGTSVTYNEQFF. The CDR3 coding sequence is TGTGCCAGCTCCCGAAGTCCCGGGACTAGCGTCACCTACAATGAGCAGTTCTTC.